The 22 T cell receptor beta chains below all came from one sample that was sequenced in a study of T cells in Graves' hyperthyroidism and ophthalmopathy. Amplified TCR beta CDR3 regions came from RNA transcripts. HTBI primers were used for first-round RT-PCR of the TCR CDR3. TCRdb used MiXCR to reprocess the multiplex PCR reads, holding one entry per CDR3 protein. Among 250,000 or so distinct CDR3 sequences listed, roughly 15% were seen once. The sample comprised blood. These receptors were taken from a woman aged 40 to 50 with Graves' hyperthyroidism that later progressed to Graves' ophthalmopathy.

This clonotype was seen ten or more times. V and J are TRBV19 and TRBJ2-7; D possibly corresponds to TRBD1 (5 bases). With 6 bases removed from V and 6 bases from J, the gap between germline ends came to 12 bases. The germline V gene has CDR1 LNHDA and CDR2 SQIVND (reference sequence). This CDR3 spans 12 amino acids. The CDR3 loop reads CASSWTPGEQYF. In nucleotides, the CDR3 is TGTGCCAGTAGCTGGACACCGGGCGAGCAGTACTTC.

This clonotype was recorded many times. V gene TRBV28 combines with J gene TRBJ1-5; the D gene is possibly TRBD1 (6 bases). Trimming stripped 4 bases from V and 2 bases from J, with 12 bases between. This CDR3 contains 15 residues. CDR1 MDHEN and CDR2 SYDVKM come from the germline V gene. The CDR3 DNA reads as TGTGCCAGCAGTTCGAGGGGGGGAGGCAATCAGCCCCAGCATTTT. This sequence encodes CASSSRGGGNQPQHF.

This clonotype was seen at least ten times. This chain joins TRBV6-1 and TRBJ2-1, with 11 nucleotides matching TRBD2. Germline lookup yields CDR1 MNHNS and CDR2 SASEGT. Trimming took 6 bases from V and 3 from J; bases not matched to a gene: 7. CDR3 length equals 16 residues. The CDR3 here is CASSPLGTSGYNEQFF. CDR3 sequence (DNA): TGTGCCAGCAGCCCTTTGGGGACTAGCGGCTACAATGAGCAGTTCTTC.

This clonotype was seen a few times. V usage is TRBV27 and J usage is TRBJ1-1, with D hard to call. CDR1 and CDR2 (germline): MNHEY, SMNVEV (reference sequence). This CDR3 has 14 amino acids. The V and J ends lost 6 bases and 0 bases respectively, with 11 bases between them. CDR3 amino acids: CASSRSSLNTEAFF. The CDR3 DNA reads TGTGCCAGCAGCCGAAGCAGCCTGAACACTGAAGCTTTCTTT.

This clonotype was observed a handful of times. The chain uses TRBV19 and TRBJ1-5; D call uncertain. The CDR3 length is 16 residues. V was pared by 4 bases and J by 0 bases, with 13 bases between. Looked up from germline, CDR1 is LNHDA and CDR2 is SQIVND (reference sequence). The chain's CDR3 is CASSTKQQYSNQPQHF. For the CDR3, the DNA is TGTGCCAGTAGTACGAAGCAACAATATAGCAATCAGCCCCAGCATTTT.

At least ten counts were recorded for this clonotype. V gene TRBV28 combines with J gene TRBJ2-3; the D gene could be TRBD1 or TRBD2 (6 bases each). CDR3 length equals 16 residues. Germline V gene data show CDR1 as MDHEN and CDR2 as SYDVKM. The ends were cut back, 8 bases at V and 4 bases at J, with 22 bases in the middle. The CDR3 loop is CASHLLGRGQADTQYF. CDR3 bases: TGTGCCAGCCATCTATTAGGACGGGGGCAGGCAGATACGCAGTATTTT.

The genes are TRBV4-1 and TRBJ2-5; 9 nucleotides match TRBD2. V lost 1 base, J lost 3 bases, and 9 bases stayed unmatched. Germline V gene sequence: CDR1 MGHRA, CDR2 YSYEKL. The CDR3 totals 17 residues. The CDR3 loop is CASSQVVAGGFKETQYF. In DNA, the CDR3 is TGCGCCAGCAGCCAAGTTGTTGCGGGAGGGTTTAAAGAGACCCAGTACTTC.

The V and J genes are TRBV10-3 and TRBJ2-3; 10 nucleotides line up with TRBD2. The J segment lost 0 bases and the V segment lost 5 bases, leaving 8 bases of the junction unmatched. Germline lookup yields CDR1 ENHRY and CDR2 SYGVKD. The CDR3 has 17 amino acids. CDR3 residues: CAISRTSGILSTDTQYF. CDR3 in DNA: TGTGCCATCAGTCGGACTAGCGGAATCCTGAGCACAGATACGCAGTATTTT.

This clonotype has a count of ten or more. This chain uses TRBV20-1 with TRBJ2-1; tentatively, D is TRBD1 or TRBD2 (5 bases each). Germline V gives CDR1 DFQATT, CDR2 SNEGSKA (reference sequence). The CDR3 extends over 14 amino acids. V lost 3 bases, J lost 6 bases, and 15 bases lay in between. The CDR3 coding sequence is TGCAGTGCTAGGAGGGGAGACGAGGGCAATGAGCAGTTCTTC. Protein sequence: CSARRGDEGNEQFF.

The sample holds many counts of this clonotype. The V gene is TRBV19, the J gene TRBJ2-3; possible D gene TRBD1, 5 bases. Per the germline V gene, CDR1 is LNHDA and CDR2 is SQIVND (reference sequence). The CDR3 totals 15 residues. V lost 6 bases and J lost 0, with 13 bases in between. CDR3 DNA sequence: TGTGCCAGTAGCCTGGGGCAGGAAAGCACAGATACGCAGTATTTT. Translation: CASSLGQESTDTQYF.

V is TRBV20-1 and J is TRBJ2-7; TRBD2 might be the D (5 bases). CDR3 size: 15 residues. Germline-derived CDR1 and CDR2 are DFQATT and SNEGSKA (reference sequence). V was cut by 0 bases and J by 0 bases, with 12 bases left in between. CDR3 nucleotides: TGCAGTGCTAGAGATCCGCTCGCGGGCTCCTACGAGCAGTACTTC. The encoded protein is CSARDPLAGSYEQYF.

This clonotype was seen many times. CDR3 DNA sequence: TGCAGTGCTCTACCCGGGACTAGCGGCCTTTACGAGCAGTACTTC. Its protein product is CSALPGTSGLYEQYF. The V call is TRBV20-1, the J call TRBJ2-7, with 11 bases matching TRBD2. Germline V gene lookup returns CDR1 DFQATT and CDR2 SNEGSKA (reference sequence). The CDR3 contains 15 residues. V shed 5 bases, J shed 4 bases, and the junction held 10 bases outside the gene matches.

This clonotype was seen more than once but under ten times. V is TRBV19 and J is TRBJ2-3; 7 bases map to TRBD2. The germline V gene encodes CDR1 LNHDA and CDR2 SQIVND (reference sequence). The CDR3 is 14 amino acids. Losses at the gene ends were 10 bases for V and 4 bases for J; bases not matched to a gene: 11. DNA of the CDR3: TGTGCCACCACCTGGGGAGGGGAGTCAGATACGCAGTATTTT. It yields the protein CATTWGGESDTQYF.

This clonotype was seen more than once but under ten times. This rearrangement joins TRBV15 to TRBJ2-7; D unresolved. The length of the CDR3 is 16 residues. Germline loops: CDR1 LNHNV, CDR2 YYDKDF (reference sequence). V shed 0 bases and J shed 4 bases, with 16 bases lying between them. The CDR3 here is CATSRDRSPIWYEQYF. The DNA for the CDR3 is TGTGCCACCAGCAGAGACCGCAGCCCGATCTGGTACGAGCAGTACTTC.

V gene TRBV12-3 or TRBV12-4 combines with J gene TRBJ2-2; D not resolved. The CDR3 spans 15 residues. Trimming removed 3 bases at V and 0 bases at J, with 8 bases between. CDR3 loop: CASSFTDANTGELFF. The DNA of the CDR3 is TGTGCCAGCAGTTTTACGGACGCGAACACCGGGGAGCTGTTTTTT.

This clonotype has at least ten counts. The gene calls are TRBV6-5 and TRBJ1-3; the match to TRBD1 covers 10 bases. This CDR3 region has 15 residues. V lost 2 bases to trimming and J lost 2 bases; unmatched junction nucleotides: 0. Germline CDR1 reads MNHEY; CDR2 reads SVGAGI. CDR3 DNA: TGTGCCAGCAGTTACGGGACAGGGGCTGGAAACACCATATATTTT. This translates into CASSYGTGAGNTIYF.

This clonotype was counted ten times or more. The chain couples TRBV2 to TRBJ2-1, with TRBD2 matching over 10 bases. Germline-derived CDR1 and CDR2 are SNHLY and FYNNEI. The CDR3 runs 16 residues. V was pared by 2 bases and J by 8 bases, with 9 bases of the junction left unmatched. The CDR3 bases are TGTGCCAGCAGTGAACTAGCGGGAGTCCCCAAGGATGAGCAGTTCTTC. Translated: CASSELAGVPKDEQFF.

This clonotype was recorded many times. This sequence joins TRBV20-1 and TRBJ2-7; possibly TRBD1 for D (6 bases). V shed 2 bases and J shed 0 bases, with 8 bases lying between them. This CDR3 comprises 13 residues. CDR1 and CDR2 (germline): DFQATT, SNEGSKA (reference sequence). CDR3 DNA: TGCAGTGCTAGACCGGACAGCTCCTACGAGCAGTACTTC. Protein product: CSARPDSSYEQYF.

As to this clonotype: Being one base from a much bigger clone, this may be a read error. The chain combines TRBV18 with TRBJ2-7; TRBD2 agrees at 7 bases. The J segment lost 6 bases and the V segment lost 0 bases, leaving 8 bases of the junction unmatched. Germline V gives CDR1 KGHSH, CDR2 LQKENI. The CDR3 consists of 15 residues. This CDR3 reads CASSPPMGGTFEQYF. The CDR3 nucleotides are TGTGCCAGCTCACCACCGATGGGAGGGACCTTCGAGCAGTACTTC. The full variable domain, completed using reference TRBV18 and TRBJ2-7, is NAGVMQNPRHLVRRRGQEARLRCSPMKGHSHVYWYRQLPEEGLKFMVYLQKENIIDESGMPKERFSAEFPKEGPSILRIQQVVRGDSAAYFCASSPPMGGTFEQYFGPGTRLTVT.

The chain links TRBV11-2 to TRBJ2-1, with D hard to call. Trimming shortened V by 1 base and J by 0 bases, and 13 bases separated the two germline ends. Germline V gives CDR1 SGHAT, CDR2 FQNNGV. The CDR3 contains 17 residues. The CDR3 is CASSLAHYRSSYNEQFF. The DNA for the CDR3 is TGTGCCAGCAGCTTAGCGCACTACCGGAGCTCCTACAATGAGCAGTTCTTC. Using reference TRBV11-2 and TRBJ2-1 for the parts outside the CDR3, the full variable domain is EAGVAQSPRYKIIEKRQSVAFWCNPISGHATLYWYQQILGQGPKLLIQFQNNGVVDDSQLPKDRFSAERLKGVDSTLKIQPAKLEDSAVYLCASSLAHYRSSYNEQFFGPGTRLTVL.

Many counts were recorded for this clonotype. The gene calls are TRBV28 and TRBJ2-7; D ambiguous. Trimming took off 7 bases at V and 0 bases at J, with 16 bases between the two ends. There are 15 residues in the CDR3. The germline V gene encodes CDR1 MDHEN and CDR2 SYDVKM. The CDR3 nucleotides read TGTGCCAGCATGTTTCGCCACCCGAGCTCCTACGAGCAGTACTTC. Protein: CASMFRHPSSYEQYF.

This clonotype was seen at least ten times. The CDR3 here is CASTRGAGPRRGNTEAFF. The CDR3 nucleotides are TGTGCCAGCACGAGGGGTGCCGGACCTCGCCGAGGGAACACTGAAGCTTTCTTT. This rearrangement joins TRBV6-1 to TRBJ1-1, with a tentative D call TRBD1 (5 bases). The V gene's germline CDR1 is MNHNS and CDR2 SASEGT. The V end lost 7 bases, the J end lost 1 base, and 25 bases lay between the germline ends. The CDR3 contains 18 residues.